This record looks at one TCR beta chain sequence and its context. With V trimmed by 3 bases and J by 3 bases, 7 bases remained unmatched. CDR3 size: 17 residues. CDR1 is SGHRS, CDR2 YFSETQ, per germline. TCRdb's table, derived via immunoSEQ multiplex PCR, lists solely in-frame clones and lacks some. The sample carries about 370,000 clones, 85% to 90% recorded once. Participants had their cohort set by participant-reported clinical history. These data belong to a study of blood T cell repertoires in COVID-19. Study-level background: From T cells, B-cell-depleted T cells, or PBMCs came the material, which was cDNA or gDNA.

The source material was PBMCs or T cells enriched from blood (not recorded which). V gene TRBV5-1 combines with J gene TRBJ2-6, with 9 positions matching TRBD1. The clonotype originates from a man between 18 and 29 years old who had recovered from COVID-19. This CDR3 reads CASSWGTGTSGANVLTF. Here the CDR3 DNA reads TGCGCCAGCAGCTGGGGGACAGGGACGAGTGGGGCCAACGTCCTGACTTTC.